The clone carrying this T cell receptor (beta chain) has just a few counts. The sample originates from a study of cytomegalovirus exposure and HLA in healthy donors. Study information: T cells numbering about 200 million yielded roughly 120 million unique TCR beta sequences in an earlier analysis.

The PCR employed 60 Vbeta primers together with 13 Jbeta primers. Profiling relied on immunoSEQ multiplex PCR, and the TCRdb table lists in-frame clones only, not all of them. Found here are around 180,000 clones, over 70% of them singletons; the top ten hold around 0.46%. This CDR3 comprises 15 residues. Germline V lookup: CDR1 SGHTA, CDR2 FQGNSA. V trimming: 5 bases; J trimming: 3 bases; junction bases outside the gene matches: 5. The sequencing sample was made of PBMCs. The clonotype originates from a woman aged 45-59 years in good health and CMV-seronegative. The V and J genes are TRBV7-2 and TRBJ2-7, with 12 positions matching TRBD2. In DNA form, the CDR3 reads TGTGCCAGCAGCCTCGGACTAGCGGGGAACTACGAGCAGTACTTC. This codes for CASSLGLAGNYEQYF.